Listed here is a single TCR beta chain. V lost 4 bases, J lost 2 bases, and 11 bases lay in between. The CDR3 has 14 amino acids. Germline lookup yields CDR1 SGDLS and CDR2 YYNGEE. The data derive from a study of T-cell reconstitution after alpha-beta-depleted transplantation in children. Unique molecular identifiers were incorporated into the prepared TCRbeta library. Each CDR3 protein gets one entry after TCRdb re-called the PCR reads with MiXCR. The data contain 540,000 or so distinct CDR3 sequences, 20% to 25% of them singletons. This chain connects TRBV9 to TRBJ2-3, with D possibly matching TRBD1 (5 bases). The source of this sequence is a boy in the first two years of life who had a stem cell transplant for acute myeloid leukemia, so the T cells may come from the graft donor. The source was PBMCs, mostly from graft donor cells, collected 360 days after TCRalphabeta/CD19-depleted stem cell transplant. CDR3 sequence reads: CASSPQVSTDTQYF. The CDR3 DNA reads TGTGCCAGCAGCCCACAGGTGTCCACAGATACGCAGTATTTT.